This T cell receptor (beta chain) originates from a study of blood T cell repertoires in COVID-19. V was shortened by 6 bases and J by 0 bases, with 15 bases between the two germline ends. CDR3 length: 15 amino acids. CDR1 and CDR2 from the germline V gene are MNHEY and SMNVEV (reference sequence). Original data processing: Cell counts per sample came from amplifying reference gene primers. TCRdb's copy holds only in-frame clones and misses some; the assay was immunoSEQ multiplex PCR. The DNA was the basis for D and trimming; V, J and clone size are from that table. This table has a few hundred thousand clones, 70% to 90% appearing once.

The TCR sequence derives from a woman in her twenties or thirties who had recovered from COVID-19. Sequenced: peripheral blood. The chain employs TRBV27 and TRBJ2-7; D perhaps matches TRBD1 (5 bases). The CDR3 DNA reads TGTGCCAGCAGCCCTAGGGGCACCAGCTCCTACGAGCAGTACTTC. Its translation: CASSPRGTSSYEQYF.